Presented here are 3 T cell receptor beta chains from one specimen sequenced in a study of blood T cell repertoires in COVID-19. This table comes from immunoSEQ multiplex PCR, and its TCRdb copy is limited to in-frame clones, with some not included. This sample has roughly 200,000 clones, with around nine tenths found just once. The specimen sequenced was peripheral blood. The receptors stem from a man in his fifties with COVID-19, enrolled during active disease.

This clone was counted a single time. The genes are TRBV6-4 and TRBJ1-1; TRBD1 agrees at 7 bases. The germline CDR1 and CDR2 sequences are MRHNA and SNTAGT. The CDR3 length is 12 residues. Trimming took 9 bases from V and 5 from J; bases not matched to a gene: 6. Here the CDR3 reads CARAGTATEAFF. In DNA, the CDR3 is TGTGCCAGAGCCGGGACAGCGACTGAAGCTTTCTTT.

This chain uses TRBV29-1 with TRBJ2-4; 9 positions match TRBD1. This CDR3 contains 11 residues. CDR1 is SQVTM, CDR2 ANQGSEA, per germline. Trimming at V came to 7 bases and at J to 7 bases, leaving 2 bases not matched to a gene. The CDR3 DNA reads TGCAGCGGAGGGACAGGGAACATTCAGTACTTC. This sequence encodes CSGGTGNIQYF. Full variable domain (outside the CDR3, taken from reference TRBV29-1 and TRBJ2-4): SAVISQKPSRDICQRGTSLTIQCQVDSQVTMMFWYRQQPGQSLTLIATANQGSEATYESGFVIDKFPISRPNLTFSTLTVSNMSPEDSSIYLCSGGTGNIQYFGAGTRLSVL.

In its sample, this clone was seen once. The chain uses TRBV9 and TRBJ2-3, with TRBD2 matching 10 bases. J lost 2 bases, V lost 3 bases, and 6 bases had no gene match. CDR3 length: 16 residues. Germline V lookup: CDR1 SGDLS, CDR2 YYNGEE. The CDR3 DNA sequence: TGTGCCAGCAGCGCGCCTAGCGGGGGATCCACAGATACGCAGTATTTT. Encoded protein: CASSAPSGGSTDTQYF.